These 31 T cell receptor beta chains came from one sample sequenced in a study of T cells in pancreatic ductal adenocarcinoma. The selected patients with pancreatic ductal adenocarcinoma had surgery but no neoadjuvant therapy. The method was immunoSEQ multiplex PCR; TCRdb's version includes in-frame clones alone and lacks a portion of them. The table lists over 90,000 clones, nearly 95% of them singletons. Sequenced: PBMCs. These receptors were collected from a human donor with pancreatic ductal adenocarcinoma.

The rearrangement joins TRBV19 to TRBJ1-4; D is unresolved. V lost 7 bases and J lost 8, with 14 bases in between. There are 13 residues in the CDR3. In germline, CDR1 is LNHDA, CDR2 SQIVND (reference sequence). The CDR3 DNA sequence: TGTGCCAGTAACCGAGCTACAGACGAAAAACTGTTTTTT. It codes for CASNRATDEKLFF. Supplemented by reference TRBV19 and TRBJ1-4, the full variable domain reads DGGITQSPKYLFRKEGQNVTLSCEQNLNHDAMYWYRQDPGQGLRLIYYSQIVNDFQKGDIAEGYSVSREKKESFPLTVTSAQKNPTAFYLCASNRATDEKLFFGSGTQLSVL.

The V call is TRBV7-2, the J call TRBJ2-1, with TRBD2 identical over 7 bases. CDR3 length: 14 residues. CDR1 and CDR2 from the germline V gene are SGHTA and FQGNSA. V lost 5 bases, J lost 7 bases, and 8 bases stayed unmatched. CDR3 sequence: CASSLRLAGNEQFF. DNA for the CDR3: TGTGCCAGCAGCCTTCGACTAGCTGGTAATGAGCAGTTCTTC.

V usage is TRBV7-9 and J usage is TRBJ2-3, with 8 bases aligning to TRBD1. The CDR3 loop spans 16 amino acids. Germline trimming cut 5 bases from V and 4 bases from J; bases unmatched to any gene: 11. CDR1 is SEHNR and CDR2 is FQNEAQ in the germline V gene (reference sequence). The CDR3: CASSPIDRGSPDTQYF. CDR3 bases: TGTGCCAGCAGCCCGATCGACAGGGGATCTCCAGATACGCAGTATTTT.

The chain employs TRBV11-2 and TRBJ2-1; D is unresolved. Deletions cut 1 base from V and 7 bases from J, with 5 bases between. This CDR3 has 12 amino acids. CDR1 SGHAT and CDR2 FQNNGV come from the germline V gene. CDR3 sequence (DNA): TGTGCCAGCAGCTTAGGAGCAAATGAGCAGTTCTTC. It encodes CASSLGANEQFF.

CDR3 nucleotide sequence: TGTGCCAGCTGGGAGCGGGGTACCTACAATGAGCAGTTCTTC. This codes for CASWERGTYNEQFF. The chain has TRBV28 and TRBJ2-1; TRBD2 matches 7 bases. The CDR3 is made up of 14 amino acids. V gave up 8 bases and J gave up 2 bases; unmatched junction bases: 6. CDR1 MDHEN and CDR2 SYDVKM come from the germline V gene. The full variable domain, its missing parts supplied by reference TRBV28 and TRBJ2-1, is DVKVTQSSRYLVKRTGEKVFLECVQDMDHENMFWYRQDPGLGLRLIYFSYDVKMKEKGDIPEGYSVSREKKERFSLILESASTNQTSMYLCASWERGTYNEQFFGPGTRLTVL.

This rearrangement joins TRBV5-4 to TRBJ2-7, with D possibly being TRBD1 (6 bases). V was cut by 4 bases and J by 5 bases, with 13 bases left in between. Germline CDR1 SGHNT, CDR2 YYREEE (reference sequence). The CDR3 consists of 13 residues. The CDR3 loop reads CASSQSQGHEQYF. As DNA, the CDR3 is TGTGCCAGCAGCCAATCACAGGGACACGAGCAGTACTTC. Complete variable domain (other parts from reference TRBV5-4 and TRBJ2-7): ETGVTQSPTHLIKTRGQQVTLRCSSQSGHNTVSWYQQALGQGPQFIFQYYREEENGRGNFPPRFSGLQFPNYSSELNVNALELDDSALYLCASSQSQGHEQYFGPGTRLTVT.

The chain combines TRBV28 with TRBJ2-7; tentatively, D is TRBD2 (5 bases). Germline values: CDR1 MDHEN, CDR2 SYDVKM. The CDR3 totals 14 residues. The V end was cut by 5 bases, the J end by 4 bases, with 15 bases between. CDR3 nucleotides: TGTGCCAGCAGTCCAACCGGGGATAGGTACGAGCAGTACTTC. It translates to CASSPTGDRYEQYF.

This clone came up once. The V and J genes are TRBV7-9 and TRBJ2-7, with D perhaps matching TRBD2 (6 bases). V shed 2 bases and J shed 3 bases, with 11 bases lying between them. Germline CDR1 reads SEHNR; CDR2 reads FQNEAQ (reference sequence). The CDR3 has 14 residues. The CDR3 region has the DNA TGTGCCAGCAGCTTAAAGGGAGGCTTCTACGAGCAGTACTTC. This encodes CASSLKGGFYEQYF.

This sequence joins TRBV10-3 and TRBJ2-3; TRBD1 agrees at 7 bases. Unmatched junction bases numbered 4, after V lost 0 bases and J lost 1 base. Germline-derived CDR1 and CDR2 are ENHRY and SYGVKD. CDR3 length: 16 residues. The CDR3 region has the DNA TGTGCCATCAGTGAGTCGACAGGGATCGGCACAGATACGCAGTATTTT. Translating it yields CAISESTGIGTDTQYF.

This chain links TRBV5-6 with TRBJ1-1, with TRBD1 matching 7 bases. The germline V gene encodes CDR1 SGHDT and CDR2 YYEEEE. V shed 4 bases and J 4 bases; nucleotides not matched to a gene: 7. The length of the CDR3 is 14 residues. The CDR3 spells CASSHPGTATEAFF. DNA of the CDR3: TGTGCCAGCAGCCATCCCGGGACAGCCACTGAAGCTTTCTTT. The entire variable domain, with the rest obtained from reference TRBV5-6 and TRBJ1-1, is as follows: DAGVTQSPTHLIKTRGQQVTLRCSPKSGHDTVSWYQQALGQGPQFIFQYYEEEERQRGNFPDRFSGHQFPNYSSELNVNALLLGDSALYLCASSHPGTATEAFFGQGTRLTVV.

This rearrangement joins TRBV4-1 to TRBJ1-5, with TRBD1 matching 8 bases. The CDR3 totals 19 residues. V lost 4 bases to trimming and J lost 1 base; unmatched junction nucleotides: 15. Looked up from germline, CDR1 is MGHRA and CDR2 is YSYEKL. CDR3 residues: CASSPPIRTGQTSNQPQHF. The DNA for the CDR3 is TGCGCCAGCAGCCCCCCAATCCGGACAGGGCAAACGAGCAATCAGCCCCAGCATTTT.

CDR3 sequence (DNA): TGCGCCAGCAGCTTAGGAACAGCCTCCGAGCAGTACTTC. Translating gives CASSLGTASEQYF. The chain employs TRBV5-1 and TRBJ2-7, with D unclear. Between the trimmed V and J ends, which lost 2 bases and 6 bases, there was a span of 12 bases. This CDR3 is built from 13 residues. Germline V gives CDR1 SGHRS, CDR2 YFSETQ.

The chain couples TRBV5-1 to TRBJ2-2; D is uncertain. V lost 0 bases and J lost 7, with 13 bases in between. Germline values: CDR1 SGHRS, CDR2 YFSETQ. The CDR3 is 15 residues long. This CDR3 reads CASSLVPGLDGELFF. CDR3 in DNA: TGCGCCAGCAGCTTGGTTCCGGGTTTAGACGGGGAGCTGTTTTTT.

J is TRBJ2-1 and V is TRBV5-1, with D maybe TRBD1 (5 bases). Trimming took 0 bases from V and 4 from J, leaving 14 bases between them. This CDR3 comprises 16 residues. In germline, CDR1 is SGHRS, CDR2 YFSETQ. The CDR3 loop reads CASSLAIRTLYNEQFF. In nucleotides, the CDR3 is TGCGCCAGCAGCTTGGCCATTAGGACACTATACAATGAGCAGTTCTTC.

The count of this clone is one. The chain carries TRBV5-1 and TRBJ2-3; D remains unclear. With 0 bases removed from V and 4 bases from J, the gap between germline ends came to 6 bases. Germline CDR1 reads SGHRS; CDR2 reads YFSETQ. The CDR3 is made up of 13 amino acids. CDR3 DNA sequence: TGCGCCAGCAGCTTGGGACAACCAGATACGCAGTATTTT. This gives the protein CASSLGQPDTQYF.

The J gene is TRBJ2-1, the V gene TRBV11-2; maybe TRBD2 (5 bases). Trimming took off 5 bases at V and 8 bases at J, with 16 bases between the two ends. CDR1 is SGHAT, CDR2 FQNNGV, per germline. This CDR3 has 14 amino acids. The CDR3 loop reads CASSPRGRNHEQFF. The CDR3 bases are TGTGCCAGCAGCCCCCGGGGTCGAAACCATGAGCAGTTCTTC.

The chain combines TRBV29-1 with TRBJ2-3, with D unresolved. CDR3 length: 13 residues. Germline CDR1 reads SQVTM; CDR2 reads ANQGSEA. V was cut by 0 bases and J by 3 bases, with 7 bases left in between. The CDR3 DNA sequence: TGCAGCGTTGAAGATCAAACAACAGATACGCAGTATTTT. Its translation is CSVEDQTTDTQYF.

The CDR3 nucleotides are TGTGCCTGGAGTTTAGCGAGCGAGCAGTACTTC. Protein product: CAWSLASEQYF. The V and J genes are TRBV30 and TRBJ2-7, with D possibly TRBD2 on 5 matching bases. Germline CDR1 and CDR2: GTSNPN and SVGIG (reference sequence). Trimming removed 2 bases from V and 6 bases from J, with 8 bases in between. This CDR3 is 11 amino acids long.

This chain joins TRBV5-1 and TRBJ2-5; D is undetermined. This CDR3 contains 13 residues. With 1 base removed from V and 0 bases from J, the gap between germline ends came to 4 bases. The germline V gene encodes CDR1 SGHRS and CDR2 YFSETQ. The CDR3 DNA reads TGCGCCAGCAGCTTGCAGTACCAAGAGACCCAGTACTTC. Its protein is CASSLQYQETQYF.

The CDR3 is CASRAQGALNEQYF. The CDR3 DNA reads TGTGCCAGTAGGGCTCAGGGGGCGCTCAACGAGCAGTACTTC. This chain joins TRBV19 and TRBJ2-7; 8 positions agree with TRBD1. Trimming at V came to 6 bases and at J to 5 bases, leaving 9 bases not matched to a gene. Germline assignment: CDR1 LNHDA and CDR2 SQIVND (reference sequence). This CDR3 region has 14 residues.

The CDR3 loop is CASSLAASGRFAYEQYF. The CDR3 coding sequence is TGCGCCAGCAGCTTGGCCGCTAGCGGGAGATTCGCCTACGAGCAGTACTTC. The chain carries TRBV5-1 and TRBJ2-7; TRBD2 aligns across 10 bases. The CDR3 sequence is 17 residues long. Germline-derived CDR1 and CDR2 are SGHRS and YFSETQ. Trimming at V came to 0 bases and at J to 2 bases, leaving 8 bases not matched to a gene. Drawing the rest from reference TRBV5-1 and TRBJ2-7, the complete variable domain is KAGVTQTPRYLIKTRGQQVTLSCSPISGHRSVSWYQQTPGQGLQFLFEYFSETQRNKGNFPGRFSGRQFSNSRSEMNVSTLELGDSALYLCASSLAASGRFAYEQYFGPGTRLTVT.

The chain is built from TRBV27 and TRBJ2-3, with TRBD2 as a possible D gene (5 bases). Trimming cost V 6 bases and J 10 bases, with 23 bases left between them. This CDR3 comprises 15 residues. CDR1 MNHEY and CDR2 SMNVEV come from the germline V gene (reference sequence). The CDR3 is CASRLGILGSPAQYF. The CDR3 region has the DNA TGTGCCAGCAGATTGGGAATTCTTGGGAGTCCGGCGCAGTATTTT.

This clone appeared once. The chain employs TRBV6-5 and TRBJ2-1; 7 bases are a match to TRBD2. The V segment lost 4 bases and the J segment 9 bases; nucleotides outside the gene matches: 6. Germline lookup yields CDR1 MNHEY and CDR2 SVGAGI. The CDR3 runs 13 residues. CDR3 residues: CASSSGTISEQFF. DNA for the CDR3: TGTGCCAGCAGTTCGGGGACTATTAGTGAGCAGTTCTTC.

The chain links TRBV18 to TRBJ2-3; the D is unclear. CDR1 and CDR2 (germline): KGHSH, LQKENI. CDR3 length: 14 amino acids. Trimming left V 3 bases short and J 0 bases short, with 7 bases between. CDR3 amino acids: CASSPPSSTDTQYF. In nucleotides, the CDR3 is TGTGCCAGCTCACCTCCCTCGAGCACAGATACGCAGTATTTT.

V gene TRBV2 combines with J gene TRBJ2-7; TRBD1 aligns across 9 bases. V was pared by 8 bases and J by 0 bases, with 11 bases of the junction left unmatched. The CDR3 contains 16 residues. The V gene's germline CDR1 is SNHLY and CDR2 FYNNEI. The CDR3 DNA reads TGTGCCAGCTGCCGGGACAGGGTCGATAGCTCCTACGAGCAGTACTTC. As protein: CASCRDRVDSSYEQYF.

This chain uses TRBV30 with TRBJ2-5; D possibly corresponds to TRBD2 (5 bases). Trimming shortened V by 1 base and J by 4 bases, and 7 bases separated the two germline ends. This CDR3 spans 12 amino acids. In germline, CDR1 is GTSNPN, CDR2 SVGIG (reference sequence). The CDR3 DNA reads TGTGCCTGGAGTGCCGGAGGAGAGACCCAGTACTTC. Protein product: CAWSAGGETQYF.

The chain joins TRBV7-3 to TRBJ2-1; D uncertain. From germline, CDR1 is SGHTA and CDR2 FQGTGA. Trimming took off 1 base at V and 0 bases at J, with 7 bases between the two ends. The CDR3 loop spans 15 amino acids. CDR3 residues: CASSLNPSSYNEQFF. The CDR3, as DNA: TGTGCCAGCAGCTTAAATCCTAGCTCCTACAATGAGCAGTTCTTC.

The chain carries TRBV27 and TRBJ1-4; D is perhaps TRBD1 (5 bases). V lost 2 bases and J lost 8, with 12 bases in between. Germline V gene data show CDR1 as MNHEY and CDR2 as SMNVEV (reference sequence). The length of the CDR3 is 14 residues. This CDR3 reads CASSLGGEREKLFF. The CDR3 bases are TGTGCCAGCAGTTTAGGAGGGGAGAGGGAAAAACTGTTTTTT.

This clone was observed once. The CDR3 is CASRIGHLYEQYF. CDR3 sequence (DNA): TGTGCCAGCAGAATCGGACACCTCTACGAGCAGTACTTC. This sequence joins TRBV28 and TRBJ2-7; a possible D gene is TRBD1 (5 bases). The CDR3 covers 13 residues. Trimming pared 6 bases from V and 3 bases from J, leaving 12 bases between. The germline CDR1 and CDR2 sequences are MDHEN and SYDVKM.

The chain employs TRBV6-6 and TRBJ2-7; D is unresolved. V shed 2 bases and J shed 4 bases, with 9 bases lying between them. Germline CDR1 and CDR2: MNHNY and SVGAGI (reference sequence). This CDR3 spans 13 amino acids. The CDR3 reads CASSYLAVYEQYF. The CDR3 DNA reads as TGTGCCAGCAGTTACCTGGCGGTATACGAGCAGTACTTC.

The chain joins TRBV5-4 to TRBJ2-5, with TRBD2 as a possible D gene (5 bases). Germline V CDR1 and CDR2: SGHNT, YYREEE (reference sequence). The length of the CDR3 is 14 residues. With 1 base removed from V and 2 bases from J, the gap between germline ends came to 9 bases. As DNA, the CDR3 is TGTGCCAGCAGCTTGCGGGGAGTACAAGAGACCCAGTACTTC. As protein: CASSLRGVQETQYF.